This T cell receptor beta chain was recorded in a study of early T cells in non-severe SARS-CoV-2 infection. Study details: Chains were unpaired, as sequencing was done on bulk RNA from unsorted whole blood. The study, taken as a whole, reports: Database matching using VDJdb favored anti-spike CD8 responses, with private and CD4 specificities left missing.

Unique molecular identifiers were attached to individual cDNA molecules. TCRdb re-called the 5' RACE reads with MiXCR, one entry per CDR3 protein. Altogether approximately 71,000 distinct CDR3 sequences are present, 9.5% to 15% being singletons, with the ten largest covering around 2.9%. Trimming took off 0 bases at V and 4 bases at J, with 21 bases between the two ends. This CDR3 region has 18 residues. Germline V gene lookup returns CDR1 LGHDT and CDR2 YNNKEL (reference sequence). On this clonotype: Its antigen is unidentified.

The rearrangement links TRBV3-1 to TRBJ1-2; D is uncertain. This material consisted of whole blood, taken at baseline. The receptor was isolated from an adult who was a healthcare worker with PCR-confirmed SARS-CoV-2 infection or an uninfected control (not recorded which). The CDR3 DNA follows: TGTGCCAGCAGCCAAGACTCTCTCGCCTCAAAGGGCGTCTATGGCTACACCTTC. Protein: CASSQDSLASKGVYGYTF.